This TCR beta chain was documented in a study of OX40 agonist ivuxolimab in advanced cancers. Across the whole study: Patients' therapy was ivuxolimab, an antibody that acts as an agonist of OX40 (CD134). At doses from 0.01 to 10 mg/kg, patients were given intravenous ivuxolimab every 2 weeks. Study conclusions and caveats: Clonal expansion was seen in CD4+ and CD8+ blood T cells by week 6 at 0.1 to 3.0 mg/kg.

The ends lost 0 bases at V and 6 bases at J; junction bases unmatched: 16. The CDR3 contains 19 residues. Germline V CDR1 and CDR2: LGHNA, YNFKEQ. Clones were sequenced by immunoSEQ multiplex PCR, and TCRdb holds only the in-frame ones, with some missing. The sample lists tens of thousands of clones, more than 85% seen once, with 7.5% to 9.5% in the top ten. A remark on this clone: Its cognate antigen is unknown.

This receptor was taken from an adult with an advanced solid tumor such as melanoma, head and neck, liver or kidney cancer. The rearrangement uses TRBV4-2 and TRBJ2-3; 9 positions match TRBD1. The starting material was CD4+ or CD8+ T cells sorted from blood, obtained in a trial of the OX40 agonist ivuxolimab. In nucleotides, the CDR3 is TGTGCCAGCAGCCAAGAAGATTTCACGGGACAGGGTGTTTACGATACGCAGTATTTT. Translation gives CASSQEDFTGQGVYDTQYF.